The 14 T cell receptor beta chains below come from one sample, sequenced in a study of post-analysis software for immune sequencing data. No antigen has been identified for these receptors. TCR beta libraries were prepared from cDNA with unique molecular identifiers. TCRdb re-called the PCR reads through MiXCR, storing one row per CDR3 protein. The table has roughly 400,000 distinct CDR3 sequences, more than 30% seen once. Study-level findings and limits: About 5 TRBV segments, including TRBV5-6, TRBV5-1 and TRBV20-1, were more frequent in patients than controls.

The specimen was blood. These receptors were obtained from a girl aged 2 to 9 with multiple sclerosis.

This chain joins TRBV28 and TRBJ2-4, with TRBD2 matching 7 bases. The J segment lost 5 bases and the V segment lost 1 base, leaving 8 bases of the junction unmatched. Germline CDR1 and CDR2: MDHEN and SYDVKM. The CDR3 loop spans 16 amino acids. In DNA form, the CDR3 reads TGTGCCAGCAGTTTATTAATAGCAGGGAGGGAAAACATTCAGTACTTC. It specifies CASSLLIAGRENIQYF.

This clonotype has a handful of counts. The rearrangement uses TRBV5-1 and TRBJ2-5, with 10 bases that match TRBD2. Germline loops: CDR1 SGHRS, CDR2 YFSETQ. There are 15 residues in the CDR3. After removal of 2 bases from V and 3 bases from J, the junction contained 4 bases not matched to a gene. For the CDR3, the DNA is TGCGCCAGCAGCTTCGGGACTAGCGCAGAAGAGACCCAGTACTTC. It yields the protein CASSFGTSAEETQYF.

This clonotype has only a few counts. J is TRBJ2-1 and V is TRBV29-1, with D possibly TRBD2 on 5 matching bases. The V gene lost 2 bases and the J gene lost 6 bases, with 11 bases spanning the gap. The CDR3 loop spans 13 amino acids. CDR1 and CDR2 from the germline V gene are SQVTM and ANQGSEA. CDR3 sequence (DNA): TGCAGCGTTGAAAATCGGGGTTCCAATGAGCAGTTCTTC. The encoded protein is CSVENRGSNEQFF.

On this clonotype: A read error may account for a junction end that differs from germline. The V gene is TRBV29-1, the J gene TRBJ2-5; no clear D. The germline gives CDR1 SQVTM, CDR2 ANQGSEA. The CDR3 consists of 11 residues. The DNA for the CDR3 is TGCAGCCTTGAGACTTTGGAGACCCAGTACTTC. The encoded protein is CSLETLETQYF.

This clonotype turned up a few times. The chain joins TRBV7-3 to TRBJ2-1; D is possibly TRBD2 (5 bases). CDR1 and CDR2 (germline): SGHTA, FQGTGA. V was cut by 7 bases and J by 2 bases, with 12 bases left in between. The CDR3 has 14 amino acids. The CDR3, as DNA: TGTGCCAGCAATGAGGGAGACCCCTACAATGAGCAGTTCTTC. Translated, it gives CASNEGDPYNEQFF.

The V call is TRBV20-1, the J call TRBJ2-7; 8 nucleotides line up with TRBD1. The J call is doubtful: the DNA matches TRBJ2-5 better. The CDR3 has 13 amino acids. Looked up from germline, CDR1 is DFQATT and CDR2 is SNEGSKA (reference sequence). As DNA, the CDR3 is TGCAGTGCTCCTACAGGGGGAGTTGAGACCCAGTACTTC. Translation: CSAPTGGVETQYF.

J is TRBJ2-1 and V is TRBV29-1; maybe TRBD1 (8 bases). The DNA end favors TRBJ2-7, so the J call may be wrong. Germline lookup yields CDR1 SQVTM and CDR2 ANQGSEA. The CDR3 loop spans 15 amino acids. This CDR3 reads CSVEEAGQERGEQYF. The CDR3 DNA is TGCAGCGTTGAAGAAGCGGGACAGGAGAGAGGCGAGCAGTACTTC.

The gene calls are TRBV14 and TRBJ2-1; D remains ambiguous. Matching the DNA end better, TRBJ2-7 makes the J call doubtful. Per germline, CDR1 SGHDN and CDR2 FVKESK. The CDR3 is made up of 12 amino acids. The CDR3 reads CASSTLSGEQYF. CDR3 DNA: TGTGCCAGCAGCACCCTGTCCGGCGAGCAGTACTTC.

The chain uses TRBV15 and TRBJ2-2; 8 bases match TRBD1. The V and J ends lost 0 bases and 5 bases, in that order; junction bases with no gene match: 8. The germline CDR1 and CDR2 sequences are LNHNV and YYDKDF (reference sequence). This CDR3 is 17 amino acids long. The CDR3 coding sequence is TGTGCCACCAGCAGAGAGTTGGGGGACAGGTCGACCGGGGAGCTGTTTTTT. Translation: CATSRELGDRSTGELFF. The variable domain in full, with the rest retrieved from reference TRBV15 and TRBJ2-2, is DAMVIQNPRYQVTQFGKPVTLSCSQTLNHNVMYWYQQKSSQAPKLLFHYYDKDFNNEADTPDNFQSRRPNTSFCFLDIRSPGLGDTAMYLCATSRELGDRSTGELFFGEGSRLTVL.

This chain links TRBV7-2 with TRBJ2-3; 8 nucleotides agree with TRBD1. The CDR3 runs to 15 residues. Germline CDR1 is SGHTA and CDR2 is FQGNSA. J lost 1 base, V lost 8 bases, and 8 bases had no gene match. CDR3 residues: CASGQGAPGTDTQYF. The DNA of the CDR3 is TGTGCCAGCGGGCAGGGGGCCCCGGGCACAGATACGCAGTATTTT. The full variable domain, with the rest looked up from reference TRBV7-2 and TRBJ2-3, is GAGVSQSPSNKVTEKGKDVELRCDPISGHTALYWYRQSLGQGLEFLIYFQGNSAPDKSGLPSDRFSAERTGGSVSTLTIQRTQQEDSAVYLCASGQGAPGTDTQYFGPGTRLTVL.

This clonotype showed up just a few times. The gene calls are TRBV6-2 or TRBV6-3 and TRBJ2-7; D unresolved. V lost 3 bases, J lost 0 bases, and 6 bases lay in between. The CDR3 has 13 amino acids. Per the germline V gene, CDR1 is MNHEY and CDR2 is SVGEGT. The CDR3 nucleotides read TGTGCCAGCAGTTATGTCAACTCCTACGAGCAGTACTTC. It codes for CASSYVNSYEQYF.

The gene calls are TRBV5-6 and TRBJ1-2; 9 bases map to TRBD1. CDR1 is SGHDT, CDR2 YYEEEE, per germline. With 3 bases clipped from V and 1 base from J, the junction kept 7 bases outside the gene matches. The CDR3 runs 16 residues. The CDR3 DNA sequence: TGTGCCAGCAGCTCGCATCCGGGACAGGGTAACTATGGCTACACCTTC. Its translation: CASSSHPGQGNYGYTF.

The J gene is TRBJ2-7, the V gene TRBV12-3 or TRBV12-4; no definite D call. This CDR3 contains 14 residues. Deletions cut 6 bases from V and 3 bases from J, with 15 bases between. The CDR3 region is CASSRKAVFYEQYF. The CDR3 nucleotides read TGTGCCAGCAGCCGTAAGGCAGTTTTCTACGAGCAGTACTTC.

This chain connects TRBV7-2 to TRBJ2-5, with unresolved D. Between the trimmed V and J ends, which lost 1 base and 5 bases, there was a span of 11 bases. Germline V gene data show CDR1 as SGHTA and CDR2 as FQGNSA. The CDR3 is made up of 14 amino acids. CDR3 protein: CASSLVPRLETQYF. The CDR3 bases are TGTGCCAGCAGCTTAGTTCCTAGATTGGAGACCCAGTACTTC.